This TCR beta chain came from a study of T cell repertoires in cytomegalovirus infection. Study-wide results and caveats: HLA-C-restricted CMV clonotypes gave the most frequent clonotype in two of eight donors.

This clonotype was found many times. Its antigen remains unknown. TCRdb ran MiXCR on the reads and lists one entry per CDR3 protein. The sample records about 310,000 distinct CDR3 sequences, about 9.2% being singletons. The CDR3 sequence is 12 residues long. V was pared by 11 bases and J by 3 bases, with 14 bases between. V is TRBV23-1 and J is TRBJ2-7; the D gene could be TRBD1 or TRBD2 (5 bases each). TRBV23-1 is sorted into the ORF group, with uncertain function. The sample taken for sequencing was PBMCs. The sequence was obtained from a human donor in good health (CMV status not recorded). Some clones in this sample may be carry-over from other donors' samples. CDR3 nucleotides: TGCGCCCTAATCGGGGCGTGCTACGAGCAGTACGTC. Amino acids: CALIGACYEQYV.